The 28 T cell receptor beta chains in this list originate from one sample, sequenced in a study of CD8+ T cells in alopecia areata. Extracted RNA was reverse transcribed into cDNA, the sequencing template. Assay used: immunoSEQ multiplex PCR; TCRdb lists only in-frame clones, some missing. The table has about 100,000 clones, 55% to 75% seen once; the top ten hold 16%. Noted treatment: oral pan-JAK inhibitor, 5-10 mg twice daily. The source was CD8+ T cells sorted from blood, collected between weeks 55 and 65, from a patient treated with tofacitinib. These receptors came from a human donor with alopecia areata.

This chain uses TRBV7-9 with TRBJ1-5, with D possibly matching TRBD1 (5 bases). V was trimmed by 4 bases and J by 7 bases, leaving 14 bases between them. Per germline, CDR1 SEHNR and CDR2 FQNEAQ (reference sequence). CDR3 length: 14 amino acids. CDR3 residues: CASSSAGVGQPQHF. The CDR3 region has the DNA TGTGCCAGCAGCTCCGCGGGGGTAGGACAGCCCCAGCATTTT.

In its sample, this clone was seen once. The gene calls are TRBV7-9 and TRBJ1-1; D is perhaps TRBD1 (6 bases). V was clipped by 3 bases and J by 1 base, with 12 bases between them. CDR3 length equals 15 residues. Germline loops: CDR1 SEHNR, CDR2 FQNEAQ (reference sequence). Here the CDR3 reads CASSLVQGPNTEAFF. CDR3 nucleotide sequence: TGTGCCAGCAGCTTGGTCCAGGGGCCGAACACTGAAGCTTTCTTT.

The chain uses TRBV29-1 and TRBJ1-2; the match to TRBD1 covers 9 bases. Germline values: CDR1 SQVTM, CDR2 ANQGSEA. This CDR3 spans 13 amino acids. V shed 6 bases, J shed 8 bases, and the junction held 10 bases outside the gene matches. In DNA, the CDR3 is TGCAGCGTCAAGTCAGGGACAGGGTTAGGCTACACCTTC. It translates to CSVKSGTGLGYTF.

This clone was found a few times. The V and J genes are TRBV5-1 and TRBJ1-1; TRBD1 agrees at 7 bases. Looked up from germline, CDR1 is SGHRS and CDR2 is YFSETQ. The CDR3 is made up of 15 amino acids. V dropped 0 bases and J dropped 7; count of bases not matched to a gene: 9. CDR3 sequence (DNA): TGCGCCAGCAGCTTGGAACCAGGGGGAGGGATTGAAGCTTTCTTT. Encoded protein: CASSLEPGGGIEAFF. The variable domain in full, completed from reference TRBV5-1 and TRBJ1-1, reads KAGVTQTPRYLIKTRGQQVTLSCSPISGHRSVSWYQQTPGQGLQFLFEYFSETQRNKGNFPGRFSGRQFSNSRSEMNVSTLELGDSALYLCASSLEPGGGIEAFFGQGTRLTVV.

The chain is built from TRBV25-1 and TRBJ2-1; the D is unclear. The germline gives CDR1 MGHDK, CDR2 SYGVNS. The CDR3 contains 10 residues. Trimming shortened V by 6 bases and J by 5 bases, and 2 bases separated the two germline ends. The CDR3 here is CASRHNEQFF. The DNA for the CDR3 is TGTGCCAGCAGACACAATGAGCAGTTCTTC.

V and J are TRBV15 and TRBJ2-7; 7 bases align to TRBD1. V lost 4 bases and J lost 0; bases outside the gene matches: 3. CDR3 size: 14 residues. The V gene's germline CDR1 is LNHNV and CDR2 YYDKDF (reference sequence). This chain's CDR3 is CATSKDRSSYEQYF. The CDR3 coding sequence is TGTGCCACCAGCAAGGACAGGTCCTCCTACGAGCAGTACTTC.

The chain recombines TRBV30 with TRBJ2-2, with 10 nucleotides matching TRBD2. CDR3 size: 14 residues. Per the germline V gene, CDR1 is GTSNPN and CDR2 is SVGIG (reference sequence). Unmatched junction bases numbered 6, after V lost 8 bases and J lost 3 bases. CDR3 in DNA: TGTGCCAGTAGCGGGGGGCCGGACACCGGGGAGCTGTTTTTT. This codes for CASSGGPDTGELFF.

This rearrangement joins TRBV7-9 to TRBJ2-5, with 9 nucleotides matching TRBD2. CDR1 is SEHNR, CDR2 FQNEAQ, per germline (reference sequence). This CDR3 has 17 residues. Unmatched junction bases numbered 7, after V lost 2 bases and J lost 0 bases. CDR3: CASSLFPSGANQETQYF. CDR3 in DNA: TGTGCCAGCAGCTTATTCCCTAGCGGGGCTAACCAAGAGACCCAGTACTTC.

The V and J genes are TRBV6-5 and TRBJ2-1; 9 bases agree with TRBD2. Germline V gene sequence: CDR1 MNHEY, CDR2 SVGAGI. The CDR3 runs 15 residues. The J segment lost 6 bases and the V segment lost 6 bases, leaving 9 bases of the junction unmatched. The CDR3: CASSLSGGPSNEQFF. The DNA for the CDR3 is TGTGCCAGCAGCCTTAGCGGGGGCCCAAGCAATGAGCAGTTCTTC.

This clone was observed a few times. At the DNA level, this CDR3 is encoded by other sequences in the same sample as well. V and J are TRBV9 and TRBJ1-1; D ambiguous. In germline, CDR1 is SGDLS, CDR2 YYNGEE. V was pared by 3 bases and J by 1 base, with 4 bases between. CDR3 length: 12 residues. The CDR3 DNA reads TGTGCCAGCAGCGACAGGAACACTGAAGCTTTCTTT. Its translation: CASSDRNTEAFF.

The chain combines TRBV6-4 with TRBJ1-4, with a possible D match to TRBD1 (6 bases). V dropped 7 bases and J dropped 3 bases, with 21 bases sitting between them. The CDR3 extends over 17 amino acids. The germline V gene has CDR1 MRHNA and CDR2 SNTAGT. The CDR3 nucleotides read TGTGCCAGCACTAACGTAGCCACAGGGTTGTCTAATGAAAAACTGTTTTTT. This gives the protein CASTNVATGLSNEKLFF.

This rearrangement joins TRBV30 to TRBJ2-2, with D perhaps TRBD2 (5 bases). The germline V and J ends were trimmed by 1 base and 6 bases, with 6 bases remaining between them. Germline V CDR1 and CDR2: GTSNPN, SVGIG (reference sequence). This CDR3 is built from 12 residues. For the CDR3, the DNA is TGTGCCTGGAGTGCGGGGTCCGGGGAGCTGTTTTTT. It yields the protein CAWSAGSGELFF. Variable domain in full (rest from reference TRBV30 and TRBJ2-2): SQTIHQWPATLVQPVGSPLSLECTVEGTSNPNLYWYRQAAGRGLQLLFYSVGIGQISSEVPQNLSASRPQDRQFILSSKKLLLSDSGFYLCAWSAGSGELFFGEGSRLTVL.

The chain combines TRBV6-4 with TRBJ2-1; TRBD1 is a possible D gene (5 bases). With 2 bases removed from V and 0 bases from J, the gap between germline ends came to 8 bases. The CDR3 runs 15 residues. Per germline, CDR1 MRHNA and CDR2 SNTAGT. DNA of the CDR3: TGTGCCAGCAGTGACGGGGCAGGCTCCTACAATGAGCAGTTCTTC. Translation gives CASSDGAGSYNEQFF.

This clone showed up just a few times. The CDR3 nucleotides are TGTGCCAGCAGCTTACCAGGGGGAGAGACCCAGTACTTC. This gives the protein CASSLPGGETQYF. V usage is TRBV7-8 and J usage is TRBJ2-5; 7 bases match TRBD1. CDR3 size: 13 residues. The junction had 1 base not matched to a gene; V was cut back by 2 bases and J by 4 bases. Germline V gene sequence: CDR1 SGHVS, CDR2 FQNEAQ.

This clone came up a few times. The rearrangement links TRBV2 to TRBJ2-7; D remains unclear. The CDR3 is 13 residues long. Trimming took off 4 bases at V and 3 bases at J, with 10 bases between the two ends. Germline loops: CDR1 SNHLY, CDR2 FYNNEI. The CDR3 DNA is TGTGCCAGCAGTGGCCGCAGACTCTACGAGCAGTACTTC. It specifies CASSGRRLYEQYF.

The V call is TRBV2, the J call TRBJ2-1; 10 nucleotides agree with TRBD2. The CDR3 extends over 14 amino acids. Germline lookup yields CDR1 SNHLY and CDR2 FYNNEI. V trimming: 0 bases; J trimming: 9 bases; junction bases outside the gene matches: 2. The CDR3 DNA sequence: TGTGCCAGCAGTGAAGCACTAGCGGGGACTGAGCAGTTCTTC. This translates into CASSEALAGTEQFF.

The chain joins TRBV6-5 to TRBJ1-5; 7 nucleotides align to TRBD1. With V trimmed by 8 bases and J by 6 bases, 10 bases remained unmatched. The length of the CDR3 is 14 residues. The germline CDR1 and CDR2 sequences are MNHEY and SVGAGI. The chain's CDR3 is CASRWDSRSQPQHF. The CDR3 DNA is TGTGCCAGCCGATGGGACAGCCGTAGTCAGCCCCAGCATTTT.

The rearrangement joins TRBV9 to TRBJ2-7; 9 bases align to TRBD1. There are 14 residues in the CDR3. Germline CDR1 reads SGDLS; CDR2 reads YYNGEE. The V segment lost 3 bases and the J segment 6 bases; nucleotides outside the gene matches: 7. CDR3 sequence (DNA): TGTGCCAGCAGCGCCGGGACAGGGTATTCCGAGCAGTACTTC. It specifies CASSAGTGYSEQYF. Using reference TRBV9 and TRBJ2-7 for the parts outside the CDR3, the full variable domain is DSGVTQTPKHLITATGQRVTLRCSPRSGDLSVYWYQQSLDQGLQFLIQYYNGEERAKGNILERFSAQQFPDLHSELNLSSLELGDSALYFCASSAGTGYSEQYFGPGTRLTVT.

The chain joins TRBV9 to TRBJ2-3, with D hard to call. Trimming took 0 bases from V and 3 from J, leaving 17 bases between them. CDR3 size: 17 residues. CDR1 is SGDLS, CDR2 YYNGEE, per germline. Here the CDR3 DNA reads TGTGCCAGCAGCGTAGTTCGCGAGGAGACGGGTACAGATACGCAGTATTTT. This sequence encodes CASSVVREETGTDTQYF.

The CDR3 loop reads CASTLGVGYEQYF. The CDR3, as DNA: TGTGCCAGCACCCTCGGGGTTGGCTACGAGCAGTACTTC. The chain combines TRBV5-6 with TRBJ2-7; weak D call: TRBD2 (5 bases). Trimming left V 6 bases short and J 3 bases short, with 13 bases between. The CDR3 consists of 13 residues. CDR1 and CDR2 from the germline V gene are SGHDT and YYEEEE.

This clone appeared a single time. J is TRBJ1-3 and V is TRBV11-3; 7 bases agree with TRBD1. V lost 5 bases and J lost 3; bases outside the gene matches: 10. There are 16 residues in the CDR3. Germline CDR1 and CDR2: SGHNT and YENEEA. The CDR3 is CASSMKGASVGNTIYF. The CDR3 bases are TGTGCCAGCAGCATGAAGGGGGCGTCTGTTGGAAACACCATATATTTT.

On this clone itself: At one boundary the junction diverges from the germline segment, which might be a read error. The chain combines TRBV5-1 with TRBJ1-1; TRBD1 might be the D (6 bases). Germline V gene data show CDR1 as SGHRS and CDR2 as YFSETQ. This CDR3 has 15 amino acids. CDR3 coding DNA: TGCGCAAGCAGACTTCGTGGGGGCGAGAACACTGAAGCTTTCTTT. This gives the protein CASRLRGGENTEAFF.

The chain links TRBV7-9 to TRBJ2-2, with 7 bases lining up with TRBD2. The germline CDR1 and CDR2 sequences are SEHNR and FQNEAQ (reference sequence). Losses at the gene ends were 5 bases for V and 4 bases for J; bases not matched to a gene: 13. The CDR3 extends over 17 amino acids. In nucleotides, the CDR3 is TGTGCCAGCAGCGACACATGGGGAGGGGCGCCCACCGGGGAGCTGTTTTTT. Protein: CASSDTWGGAPTGELFF. The whole variable domain, filled in from reference TRBV7-9 and TRBJ2-2, reads DTGVSQNPRHKITKRGQNVTFRCDPISEHNRLYWYRQTLGQGPEFLTYFQNEAQLEKSRLLSDRFSAERPKGSFSTLEIQRTEQGDSAMYLCASSDTWGGAPTGELFFGEGSRLTVL.

This clone was observed a handful of times. The genes are TRBV29-1 and TRBJ2-5; possibly TRBD1 or TRBD2 for D (5 bases each). CDR1 SQVTM and CDR2 ANQGSEA come from the germline V gene. The CDR3 sequence is 14 residues long. V lost 2 bases, J lost 4 bases, and 14 bases lay in between. The CDR3 sequence is CSVEFVGDRETQYF. The CDR3 DNA reads as TGCAGCGTTGAATTCGTCGGGGACCGAGAGACCCAGTACTTC.

V and J are TRBV7-9 and TRBJ1-1; D ambiguous. V shed 5 bases and J shed 0 bases, with 7 bases lying between them. The germline gives CDR1 SEHNR, CDR2 FQNEAQ (reference sequence). This CDR3 contains 13 residues. The CDR3 nucleotides read TGTGCCAGCAGCCCTTTCCTGAACACTGAAGCTTTCTTT. Its translation: CASSPFLNTEAFF.

The chain links TRBV13 to TRBJ2-7; 9 positions match TRBD2. CDR1 is PRHDT and CDR2 is FYEKMQ in the germline V gene (reference sequence). The V and J ends lost 5 bases and 7 bases, in that order; junction bases with no gene match: 15. The CDR3 extends over 16 amino acids. CDR3: CASSNTSGPSRGEQYF. The CDR3 bases are TGTGCCAGCAGCAACACTAGCGGGCCATCAAGAGGGGAGCAGTACTTC.

The rearrangement joins TRBV25-1 to TRBJ1-6; D not certain. V was cut by 6 bases and J by 0 bases, with 6 bases left in between. The CDR3 contains 14 residues. In germline, CDR1 is MGHDK, CDR2 SYGVNS. In DNA, the CDR3 is TGTGCCAGCAGCGGGAGCTCCTATAATTCACCCCTCCACTTT. Residues: CASSGSSYNSPLHF.

The chain joins TRBV5-6 to TRBJ1-5; tentative D call: TRBD1 (6 bases). Germline CDR1 is SGHDT and CDR2 is YYEEEE. Trimming removed 3 bases at V and 7 bases at J, with 14 bases between. The CDR3 is 14 residues long. The CDR3: CASSYGTGPQPQHF. The CDR3 nucleotides are TGTGCCAGCAGCTACGGCACAGGGCCCCAGCCCCAGCATTTT.